Presented here are 30 T cell receptor beta chains from one specimen sequenced in a study of cytomegalovirus exposure and HLA in healthy donors. In the PCR, 60 Vbeta and 13 Jbeta primers were used. TCRdb's table, derived via immunoSEQ multiplex PCR, lists solely in-frame clones and lacks some. The data contain 80,000 or so clones, 9.5% to 13% of them singletons. The sequenced sample was PBMCs. These receptors came from a man aged 60 to 69 in good health and CMV-seropositive.

This clone was seen more than once but under ten times. CDR3 in DNA: TGTGCCAGTAGTATCGGGGGGCCCGGGGAGCTGTTTTTT. It codes for CASSIGGPGELFF. This rearrangement joins TRBV19 to TRBJ2-2, with D possibly being TRBD2 (7 bases). V was cut by 3 bases and J by 6 bases, with 8 bases left in between. The CDR3 extends over 13 amino acids. The germline V gene has CDR1 LNHDA and CDR2 SQIVND (reference sequence).

The chain couples TRBV2 to TRBJ2-2, with no clear D. V was clipped by 6 bases and J by 2 bases, with 10 bases between them. The germline V gene encodes CDR1 SNHLY and CDR2 FYNNEI. The CDR3 covers 14 residues. For the CDR3, the DNA is TGTGCCAGCAGGGAGACGGTAAACACCGGGGAGCTGTTTTTT. It specifies CASRETVNTGELFF. The complete variable domain, with remaining parts taken from reference TRBV2 and TRBJ2-2, reads EPEVTQTPSHQVTQMGQEVILRCVPISNHLYFYWYRQILGQKVEFLVSFYNNEISEKSEIFDDQFSVERPDGSNFTLKIRSTKLEDSAMYFCASRETVNTGELFFGEGSRLTVL.

The chain employs TRBV9 and TRBJ2-1, with 7 bases that match TRBD1. Looked up from germline, CDR1 is SGDLS and CDR2 is YYNGEE. V was clipped by 1 base and J by 11 bases; unmatched bases: 9. The CDR3 totals 14 residues. Here the CDR3 DNA reads TGTGCCAGCAGCGTACAGCCAGGGGGAGACCAGCAGTTCTTC. It codes for CASSVQPGGDQQFF.

This clone was picked up many times. The chain joins TRBV19 to TRBJ2-3; the match to TRBD1 covers 11 bases. J gave up 6 bases and V 5 bases, and 10 bases lay outside the gene matches. Germline V CDR1 and CDR2: LNHDA, SQIVND (reference sequence). The CDR3 loop spans 16 amino acids. CDR3 protein: CASSPIGQGASDTQYF. For the CDR3, the DNA is TGTGCCAGTAGTCCGATCGGACAGGGGGCCTCGGATACGCAGTATTTT.

This clone turned up a few times. The chain recombines TRBV5-1 with TRBJ1-2; D not resolved. Trimming removed 5 bases from V and 8 bases from J, with 13 bases in between. CDR3 length: 12 amino acids. Germline assignment: CDR1 SGHRS and CDR2 YFSETQ. The CDR3 DNA is TGCGCCAGCAGGGAAAGGGAGTTGGGCTACACCTTC. Its protein is CASRERELGYTF.

The V call is TRBV7-9, the J call TRBJ2-7; 11 bases align to TRBD1. The V gene end was trimmed by 5 bases and the J gene end by 1 base; junction bases not matched to a gene: 1. Germline-derived CDR1 and CDR2 are SEHNR and FQNEAQ (reference sequence). This CDR3 comprises 14 residues. CDR3 in DNA: TGTGCCAGCAGCGGACAGGGGGCATCCTACGAGCAGTACTTC. Encoded protein: CASSGQGASYEQYF.

The chain carries TRBV28 and TRBJ1-2, with no clear D. The CDR3 runs to 13 residues. Germline V lookup: CDR1 MDHEN, CDR2 SYDVKM. The V gene lost 6 bases and the J gene lost 4 bases, with 12 bases spanning the gap. This CDR3 reads CASSSSDIYGYTF. In nucleotides, the CDR3 is TGTGCCAGCAGCTCATCTGACATCTATGGCTACACCTTC.

The rearrangement uses TRBV15 and TRBJ2-3, with a tentative D call TRBD1 (8 bases). Deletions cut 1 base from V and 1 base from J, with 12 bases between. The CDR3 is 16 residues long. Germline values: CDR1 LNHNV, CDR2 YYDKDF (reference sequence). CDR3 region: CATSRGEGQGTDTQYF. CDR3 nucleotide sequence: TGTGCCACCAGCAGAGGGGAGGGACAGGGCACAGATACGCAGTATTTT.

This clone was counted ten times or more. This rearrangement joins TRBV30 to TRBJ1-2; 8 bases map to TRBD1. The length of the CDR3 is 15 residues. Germline CDR1 and CDR2: GTSNPN and SVGIG (reference sequence). V trimming: 4 bases; J trimming: 6 bases; junction bases outside the gene matches: 13. The CDR3 nucleotides are TGTGCCTGGACAGGGGGCGCTGGGCTCGTTAATGGCTACACCTTC. Residues: CAWTGGAGLVNGYTF.

The rearrangement joins TRBV6-5 to TRBJ1-2; D is ambiguous. The CDR3 has 14 residues. Germline lookup yields CDR1 MNHEY and CDR2 SVGAGI. Trimming pared 6 bases from V and 4 bases from J, leaving 15 bases between. The CDR3 here is CASRAREPGYGYTF. The CDR3 coding sequence is TGTGCCAGCAGGGCACGGGAGCCTGGCTATGGCTACACCTTC.

This clone was detected only a few times. This chain links TRBV6-1 with TRBJ1-4; 8 bases map to TRBD1. The length of the CDR3 is 14 residues. The germline V gene encodes CDR1 MNHNS and CDR2 SASEGT. The J segment lost 8 bases and the V segment lost 6 bases, leaving 8 bases of the junction unmatched. As DNA, the CDR3 is TGTGCCAGCAGCAAAGGACAGGGACGAGAAAAACTGTTTTTT. Its protein is CASSKGQGREKLFF.

This rearrangement joins TRBV28 to TRBJ1-4, with D hard to call. CDR3 size: 14 residues. V gave up 6 bases and J gave up 7 bases, with 15 bases separating them. Germline assignment: CDR1 MDHEN and CDR2 SYDVKM. CDR3 bases: TGTGCCAGCAGGGCTTCAGGAGGCGGTGAAAAACTGTTTTTT. Protein sequence: CASRASGGGEKLFF.

This clone was detected many times. The rearrangement uses TRBV7-9 and TRBJ1-1; a possible D gene is TRBD1 (6 bases). Germline CDR1 is SEHNR and CDR2 is FQNEAQ (reference sequence). This CDR3 is 16 amino acids long. Between the trimmed V and J ends, which lost 4 bases and 1 base, there was a span of 16 bases. The CDR3 spells CASSSPQQGANTEAFF. CDR3 sequence (DNA): TGTGCCAGCAGCTCTCCACAACAGGGAGCGAACACTGAAGCTTTCTTT.

There are a few counts of this clone. Compared with germline, one end of the junction differs, possibly owing to a read error. The genes are TRBV14 and TRBJ2-7; 9 nucleotides match TRBD2. This CDR3 contains 15 residues. The germline V gene has CDR1 SGHDN and CDR2 FVKESK. CDR3 DNA: TGTGCCAGCAGCCAAGATCCACAAGATAGCGGGAGCGGTAACTTC. It encodes CASSQDPQDSGSGNF.

The J gene is TRBJ1-5, the V gene TRBV15; no definite D call. Germline V gives CDR1 LNHNV, CDR2 YYDKDF (reference sequence). V lost 3 bases and J 3 bases, leaving 9 bases between the germline ends. The CDR3 extends over 14 amino acids. The CDR3 coding sequence is TGTGCCACCAGCAGGGCCGAGGCCAATCAGCCCCAGCATTTT. Encoded protein: CATSRAEANQPQHF.

The J gene is TRBJ2-7, the V gene TRBV5-4, with D perhaps TRBD2 (6 bases). There are 13 residues in the CDR3. Trimming left V 2 bases short and J 2 bases short, with 8 bases between. Germline V gene lookup returns CDR1 SGHNT and CDR2 YYREEE (reference sequence). The CDR3 here is CASSLPGAYEQYF. As DNA, the CDR3 is TGTGCCAGCAGCTTACCGGGGGCCTACGAGCAGTACTTC. The full variable domain, in which reference TRBV5-4 and TRBJ2-7 provide the parts outside the CDR3, is ETGVTQSPTHLIKTRGQQVTLRCSSQSGHNTVSWYQQALGQGPQFIFQYYREEENGRGNFPPRFSGLQFPNYSSELNVNALELDDSALYLCASSLPGAYEQYFGPGTRLTVT.

A few counts support this clone. This sequence joins TRBV5-1 and TRBJ2-5, with TRBD2 identical over 8 bases. Germline trimming cut 4 bases from V and 4 bases from J; bases unmatched to any gene: 9. This CDR3 is built from 15 residues. The V gene's germline CDR1 is SGHRS and CDR2 YFSETQ. The CDR3 nucleotides are TGCGCCAGCAGCCCTGGGGGCAGCGGGGGAGAGACCCAGTACTTC. It translates to CASSPGGSGGETQYF.

This clone came up a few times. The chain couples TRBV7-9 to TRBJ2-4, with 9 bases aligning to TRBD1. The CDR3 spans 11 residues. CDR1 SEHNR and CDR2 FQNEAQ come from the germline V gene (reference sequence). V was clipped by 11 bases and J by 9 bases; unmatched bases: 5. Here the CDR3 DNA reads TGTGCCGTGGGACAGGGAAGCATTCAGTACTTC. It specifies CAVGQGSIQYF.

The J gene is TRBJ2-5, the V gene TRBV29-1; 12 nucleotides align to TRBD1. The CDR3 is 15 residues long. Losses at the gene ends were 6 bases for V and 5 bases for J; bases not matched to a gene: 10. In germline, CDR1 is SQVTM, CDR2 ANQGSEA. CDR3: CSVSTGTGGAETQYF. As DNA, the CDR3 is TGCAGCGTCTCAACCGGGACAGGGGGCGCTGAGACCCAGTACTTC.

This clone has just a few counts. The chain joins TRBV6-1 to TRBJ1-6, with a possible D match to TRBD1 (6 bases). The germline gives CDR1 MNHNS, CDR2 SASEGT. V shed 7 bases and J shed 8 bases, with 18 bases lying between them. The CDR3 covers 15 residues. The CDR3 is CASTLQGSTDSPLHF. CDR3 nucleotides: TGTGCCAGCACGTTACAGGGCAGTACGGATTCACCCCTCCACTTT.

This clone has just a few counts. The chain combines TRBV28 with TRBJ2-4; 9 positions match TRBD1. The V gene end was trimmed by 5 bases and the J gene end by 9 bases; junction bases not matched to a gene: 17. CDR3 length: 17 amino acids. The germline gives CDR1 MDHEN, CDR2 SYDVKM. CDR3 sequence reads: CASSITGTGLLKSIQYF. CDR3 bases: TGTGCCAGCAGTATAACCGGGACAGGGCTTCTAAAGAGCATTCAGTACTTC.

The chain links TRBV7-8 to TRBJ1-4; D is undetermined. The CDR3 consists of 18 residues. Trimming left V 5 bases short and J 0 bases short, with 19 bases between. Germline V gene lookup returns CDR1 SGHVS and CDR2 FQNEAQ. The CDR3 DNA is TGTGCCAGCAGCCCTACCCCAAGCGGCCTTCCAACTAATGAAAAACTGTTTTTT. Residues: CASSPTPSGLPTNEKLFF.

On this clone: A read error may produce the germline difference seen at one junction end. V is TRBV29-1 and J is TRBJ2-7; D is uncertain. Germline V gene lookup returns CDR1 SQVTM and CDR2 ANQGSEA. The CDR3 has 10 residues. The CDR3: CSVAGYEQYF. The DNA for the CDR3 is TGCAGTGTTGCAGGTTACGAGCAGTACTTC.

The chain combines TRBV11-3 with TRBJ1-1, with a possible D match to TRBD1 (6 bases). Germline V CDR1 and CDR2: SGHNT, YENEEA. The CDR3 runs 13 residues. V was clipped by 8 bases and J by 1 base, with 11 bases between them. The CDR3 DNA follows: TGTGCCAGCTCGGGACATCCGAACACTGAAGCTTTCTTT. It codes for CASSGHPNTEAFF.

This clone has just a few counts. V usage is TRBV10-1 and J usage is TRBJ2-2; D is possibly TRBD1 (5 bases). The V and J ends lost 4 bases and 5 bases respectively, with 5 bases between them. This CDR3 comprises 12 residues. CDR1 is WNHNN, CDR2 SYGVQD, per germline (reference sequence). CDR3: CASSGTTGELFF. CDR3 DNA sequence: TGCGCCAGCAGTGGGACAACCGGGGAGCTGTTTTTT.

This chain uses TRBV11-3 with TRBJ2-1, with D possibly matching TRBD2 (6 bases). The CDR3 sequence is 15 residues long. The germline V gene encodes CDR1 SGHNT and CDR2 YENEEA. Trimming left V 5 bases short and J 5 bases short, with 16 bases between. CDR3 protein: CASSPEGWADNEQFF. The CDR3 DNA is TGTGCCAGCAGCCCGGAGGGTTGGGCAGACAATGAGCAGTTCTTC. Full variable domain (outside the CDR3, taken from reference TRBV11-3 and TRBJ2-1): EAGVVQSPRYKIIEKKQPVAFWCNPISGHNTLYWYLQNLGQGPELLIRYENEEAVDDSQLPKDRFSAERLKGVDSTLKIQPAELGDSAVYLCASSPEGWADNEQFFGPGTRLTVL.

The rearrangement links TRBV7-9 to TRBJ1-3, with a possible D match to TRBD1 (5 bases). The V end lost 0 bases, the J end lost 4 bases, and 10 bases lay between the germline ends. Germline V gene data show CDR1 as SEHNR and CDR2 as FQNEAQ (reference sequence). The CDR3 is made up of 15 amino acids. CDR3 residues: CASSLAAGGGNTIYF. The CDR3 DNA reads TGTGCCAGCAGCTTAGCTGCGGGGGGGGGAAACACCATATATTTT.

This clone was observed a handful of times. The chain employs TRBV9 and TRBJ2-3; tentative D call: TRBD2 (6 bases). The CDR3 contains 15 residues. Germline V gene data show CDR1 as SGDLS and CDR2 as YYNGEE. The ends were cut back, 5 bases at V and 0 bases at J, with 13 bases in the middle. The CDR3 DNA is TGTGCCAGCAGGACTAGTCCAACTAGCACAGATACGCAGTATTTT. This encodes CASRTSPTSTDTQYF.

The V gene is TRBV2, the J gene TRBJ2-1; the D gene is possibly TRBD1 (7 bases). The length of the CDR3 is 14 residues. Germline V lookup: CDR1 SNHLY, CDR2 FYNNEI. V lost 3 bases and J lost 6, with 12 bases in between. CDR3 sequence: CASSDSGGSNEQFF. CDR3 nucleotides: TGTGCCAGCAGTGACTCAGGGGGGTCCAATGAGCAGTTCTTC.

The CDR3, as DNA: TGTGCCAGCAGCCCCGAACTAGCGGGAGACAATGAGCAGTTCTTC. It yields the protein CASSPELAGDNEQFF. The chain links TRBV7-2 to TRBJ2-1; TRBD2 matches 11 bases. The CDR3 covers 15 residues. In germline, CDR1 is SGHTA, CDR2 FQGNSA. J was trimmed by 5 bases and V by 5 bases; bases with no gene match: 5.